What follows are 32 T cell receptor beta chains derived from one specimen sequenced in a study of blood T cell repertoires in COVID-19 (dated by TCRdb to the early 2020s). Libraries came from the immunoSEQ multiplex PCR assay. TCRdb mirrors the immuneACCESS table, restricted to in-frame sequences. Some clones are absent from its copies; in checked studies, under half trace to an unresolved V gene, and the reason for the others is unknown. This sample is represented by some 130,000 clones; around 88% of them were singletons. Of the sample, about a tenth falls within the top ten clones. Sequenced: peripheral blood. These receptors all come from a man over 45 with acute or convalescent COVID-19.

The V call is TRBV19, the J call TRBJ1-6; weak D call: TRBD1 (5 bases). V was clipped by 4 bases and J by 17 bases, with 12 bases between them. Germline lookup yields CDR1 LNHDA and CDR2 SQIVND (reference sequence). The CDR3 extends over 11 amino acids. CDR3 sequence reads: CASSRDSEVHF. CDR3 coding DNA: TGTGCCAGTAGTAGAGACAGCGAAGTCCACTTT.

This clone was seen a handful of times. The junction does not match germline at one end; this may be a read error. The chain is built from TRBV7-7 and TRBJ1-3, with a possible D match to TRBD1 (6 bases). Germline-derived CDR1 and CDR2 are SSHAT and FNYEAQ (reference sequence). This CDR3 is built from 13 residues. The CDR3 protein is CASSPQGSNTIYF. DNA for the CDR3: TGTGCTAGCAGCCCACAGGGTTCGAACACCATATATTTT. Together with reference TRBV7-7 and TRBJ1-3, the CDR3 gives the full variable domain: GAGVSQSPRYKVTKRGQDVTLRCDPISSHATLYWYQQALGQGPEFLTYFNYEAQPDKSGLPSDRFSAERPEGSISTLTIQRTEQRDSAMYRCASSPQGSNTIYFGEGSWLTVV.

The rearrangement joins TRBV11-2 to TRBJ2-5; TRBD1 matches at 7 bases. The germline V gene has CDR1 SGHAT and CDR2 FQNNGV. V lost 1 base to trimming and J lost 2 bases; unmatched junction nucleotides: 1. The CDR3 extends over 14 amino acids. The CDR3 is CASSLVQGQETQYF. DNA for the CDR3: TGTGCCAGCAGCTTAGTACAGGGGCAAGAGACCCAGTACTTC.

The rearrangement links TRBV6-5 to TRBJ1-2; 10 bases align to TRBD1. This CDR3 region has 13 residues. V lost 5 bases and J lost 6; bases outside the gene matches: 3. Per the germline V gene, CDR1 is MNHEY and CDR2 is SVGAGI. CDR3: CASSIGTGDGYTF. As DNA, the CDR3 is TGTGCCAGCAGTATCGGGACAGGGGATGGCTACACCTTC.

In DNA, the CDR3 is TGTGCCAGCAGATCGAGGACTCCTTGGGATGAGCAGTTCTTC. This codes for CASRSRTPWDEQFF. This chain joins TRBV11-2 and TRBJ2-1, with TRBD2 as a possible D gene (5 bases). The germline V gene has CDR1 SGHAT and CDR2 FQNNGV. The CDR3 sequence is 14 residues long. The V end lost 6 bases, the J end lost 8 bases, and 17 bases lay between the germline ends.

The chain couples TRBV18 to TRBJ1-1, with D tentatively TRBD1 (5 bases). CDR3 length: 12 residues. The V gene's germline CDR1 is KGHSH and CDR2 LQKENI. V shed 6 bases and J shed 4 bases, with 9 bases lying between them. For the CDR3, the DNA is TGTGCCAGCTCGCAAAGGGGCACTGAAGCTTTCTTT. Translating gives CASSQRGTEAFF.

In this sample, this clone turned up once. CDR3 region: CASSFDRFSYEQYF. CDR3 nucleotides: TGTGCCAGCAGCTTTGACAGGTTCTCCTACGAGCAGTACTTC. The chain uses TRBV7-2 and TRBJ2-7; D is possibly TRBD1 (6 bases). CDR1 is SGHTA and CDR2 is FQGNSA in the germline V gene. The CDR3 length is 14 residues. V dropped 3 bases and J dropped 0 bases, with 9 bases sitting between them.

The table lists this clone with a count of one. The chain joins TRBV11-3 to TRBJ1-1, with a tentative D call TRBD1 (6 bases). V was clipped by 2 bases and J by 1 base, with 8 bases between them. The CDR3 runs 14 residues. The germline gives CDR1 SGHNT, CDR2 YENEEA. The CDR3, as DNA: TGTGCCAGCAGCTTACGGACAGAGAACACTGAAGCTTTCTTT. This codes for CASSLRTENTEAFF.

The chain joins TRBV4-1 to TRBJ2-4; maybe TRBD1 (6 bases). Trimming cost V 1 base and J 1 base, with 14 bases left between them. The germline CDR1 and CDR2 sequences are MGHRA and YSYEKL. The CDR3 runs to 17 residues. CDR3 bases: TGCGCCAGCAGCCAAGTCCTTACAGGGCCCGCCAAAAACATTCAGTACTTC. The encoded protein is CASSQVLTGPAKNIQYF.

This chain links TRBV5-1 with TRBJ2-2; 8 bases are a match to TRBD1. J was trimmed by 0 bases and V by 3 bases; bases with no gene match: 4. There are 16 residues in the CDR3. The germline gives CDR1 SGHRS, CDR2 YFSETQ. The CDR3 protein is CASSSLTGANTGELFF. The CDR3 DNA reads TGCGCCAGCAGCTCCCTGACAGGGGCGAACACCGGGGAGCTGTTTTTT.

J is TRBJ2-7 and V is TRBV3-1 (or the pseudogene TRBV3-2); 8 bases map to TRBD2. This CDR3 region has 15 residues. Germline V gene data show CDR1 as LGHDT and CDR2 as YNNKEL (reference sequence). V shed 4 bases and J 4 bases; nucleotides not matched to a gene: 9. The CDR3 region has the DNA TGTGCCAGCAGCCCAATAGCGGGGACATTGTACGAGCAGTACTTC. Protein product: CASSPIAGTLYEQYF.

The gene calls are TRBV29-1 and TRBJ1-1; 7 nucleotides line up with TRBD1. The CDR3 has 15 residues. Trimming took 6 bases from V and 7 from J; bases not matched to a gene: 17. Germline V gene sequence: CDR1 SQVTM, CDR2 ANQGSEA. CDR3 coding DNA: TGCAGCGTGATTATTCCGGGACAGAGTACCTATGAAGCTTTCTTT. Translated, it gives CSVIIPGQSTYEAFF.

V gene TRBV14 combines with J gene TRBJ1-2, with 7 bases aligning to TRBD1. The CDR3 runs to 13 residues. J gave up 7 bases and V 6 bases, and 8 bases lay outside the gene matches. Germline V lookup: CDR1 SGHDN, CDR2 FVKESK. The CDR3 here is CASSPQTGSGYTF. CDR3 DNA sequence: TGTGCCAGCAGTCCCCAGACAGGGAGTGGCTACACCTTC.

The rearrangement uses TRBV27 and TRBJ2-3; D perhaps matches TRBD2 (5 bases). Germline loops: CDR1 MNHEY, CDR2 SMNVEV (reference sequence). V gave up 4 bases and J gave up 0 bases, with 11 bases separating them. The CDR3 runs 15 residues. The CDR3 region has the DNA TGTGCCAGCAGTTCCCTAGCACTTAGCACAGATACGCAGTATTTT. Translated: CASSSLALSTDTQYF.

The genes are TRBV28 and TRBJ1-3, with D possibly TRBD1 on 5 matching bases. In germline, CDR1 is MDHEN, CDR2 SYDVKM. Between the trimmed V and J ends, which lost 2 bases and 4 bases, there was a span of 12 bases. The CDR3 is made up of 15 amino acids. CDR3 region: CASSLGGLVGNTIYF. The CDR3 DNA reads as TGTGCCAGCAGTTTAGGGGGACTAGTCGGAAACACCATATATTTT.

The chain recombines TRBV6-5 with TRBJ1-1, with TRBD1 as a possible D gene (5 bases). CDR1 is MNHEY, CDR2 SVGAGI, per germline. Trimming removed 6 bases at V and 0 bases at J, with 11 bases between. There are 14 residues in the CDR3. CDR3: CASRRGELNTEAFF. CDR3 DNA: TGTGCCAGCAGGCGGGGGGAACTGAACACTGAAGCTTTCTTT.

The chain recombines TRBV6-5 with TRBJ1-3; D gene uncertain. In germline, CDR1 is MNHEY, CDR2 SVGAGI. The CDR3 consists of 14 residues. V was cut by 7 bases and J by 4 bases, with 14 bases left in between. CDR3 DNA: TGTGCCAGCACCCCGATCGGGGAGGGAAACACCATATATTTT. It yields the protein CASTPIGEGNTIYF.

This clone was counted between two and nine times. The genes are TRBV2 and TRBJ1-1, with TRBD1 matching 10 bases. The CDR3 contains 13 residues. Germline V lookup: CDR1 SNHLY, CDR2 FYNNEI. V lost 7 bases, J lost 5 bases, and 4 bases stayed unmatched. CDR3 region: CASTDRGRTEAFF. CDR3 bases: TGTGCCAGCACGGACAGGGGGAGGACTGAAGCTTTCTTT.

The genes are TRBV19 and TRBJ2-1; 9 positions match TRBD1. This CDR3 has 16 residues. Germline loops: CDR1 LNHDA, CDR2 SQIVND (reference sequence). V lost 5 bases, J lost 8 bases, and 13 bases stayed unmatched. CDR3 residues: CASSLGGTGSIDEQFF. The DNA of the CDR3 is TGTGCCAGTAGTTTAGGGGGGACAGGGAGTATAGATGAGCAGTTCTTC.

Concerning this clone: Other DNA variants within this sample encode the same CDR3. The chain links TRBV5-1 to TRBJ2-7; D gene uncertain. Trimming removed 0 bases from V and 1 base from J, with 8 bases in between. Germline loops: CDR1 SGHRS, CDR2 YFSETQ. This CDR3 contains 14 residues. The CDR3 DNA reads as TGCGCCAGCAGCTTGGCCGCCGGGTCCTACGAGCAGTACTTC. This gives the protein CASSLAAGSYEQYF.

The chain recombines TRBV6-6 with TRBJ1-3; tentatively, D is TRBD1 (6 bases). Looked up from germline, CDR1 is MNHNY and CDR2 is SVGAGI (reference sequence). CDR3 length equals 15 residues. Trimming took 8 bases from V and 0 from J, leaving 14 bases between them. The CDR3 loop is CASCVGQYSGNTIYF. The CDR3, as DNA: TGTGCCAGCTGTGTAGGACAGTACTCTGGAAACACCATATATTTT.

The chain joins TRBV19 to TRBJ1-5; D unclear. The V and J ends lost 0 bases and 2 bases respectively, with 8 bases between them. The CDR3 runs to 15 residues. Germline loops: CDR1 LNHDA, CDR2 SQIVND (reference sequence). CDR3 sequence reads: CASSIDHQGNQPQHF. The CDR3 nucleotides are TGTGCCAGTAGTATAGATCACCAGGGCAATCAGCCCCAGCATTTT.

The CDR3 coding sequence is TGCGCCAGCAGCTGGACAGGGAATAATGAAAAACTGTTTTTT. Amino acid sequence: CASSWTGNNEKLFF. The rearrangement joins TRBV5-1 to TRBJ1-4; TRBD1 matches 8 bases. V shed 3 bases and J 4 bases; nucleotides not matched to a gene: 2. Looked up from germline, CDR1 is SGHRS and CDR2 is YFSETQ. This CDR3 region has 14 residues.

V gene TRBV5-1 combines with J gene TRBJ2-7; the match to TRBD1 covers 10 bases. The junction had 9 bases not matched to a gene; V was cut back by 1 base and J by 5 bases. The CDR3 covers 16 residues. The germline V gene encodes CDR1 SGHRS and CDR2 YFSETQ. CDR3 loop: CASSLMGRDRGHEQYF. CDR3 DNA: TGCGCCAGCAGCTTGATGGGGCGGGACAGGGGCCACGAGCAGTACTTC.

The chain has TRBV27 and TRBJ1-1, with D maybe TRBD1 (5 bases). V lost 2 bases and J lost 1, with 14 bases in between. Germline lookup yields CDR1 MNHEY and CDR2 SMNVEV (reference sequence). The CDR3 totals 16 residues. The CDR3 DNA reads TGTGCCAGCAGTTTAACCCAGGGAAGAACGAACACTGAAGCTTTCTTT. This codes for CASSLTQGRTNTEAFF.

This chain joins TRBV12-3 or TRBV12-4 and TRBJ2-2; D is perhaps TRBD2 (6 bases). With 6 bases removed from V and 5 bases from J, the gap between germline ends came to 10 bases. There are 13 residues in the CDR3. The CDR3 DNA reads as TGTGCCAGCAGCCGGGGGTGGACCGGGGAGCTGTTTTTT. This translates into CASSRGWTGELFF.

The chain has TRBV5-5 and TRBJ1-6, with D maybe TRBD1 (6 bases). CDR1 is SGHKS and CDR2 is YYEKEE in the germline V gene (reference sequence). The V and J ends lost 0 bases and 5 bases respectively, with 12 bases between them. The CDR3 extends over 16 amino acids. The CDR3 DNA sequence: TGTGCCAGCAGCTTGGACCCGGGACATCATAATTCACCCCTCCACTTT. It codes for CASSLDPGHHNSPLHF.

The chain combines TRBV30 with TRBJ2-2, with 8 bases fitting TRBD2. The germline V gene encodes CDR1 GTSNPN and CDR2 SVGIG (reference sequence). Trimming at V came to 5 bases and at J to 5 bases, leaving 7 bases not matched to a gene. This CDR3 has 14 amino acids. For the CDR3, the DNA is TGTGCCTGGGAAAAGGGACTAGGGACCGGGGAGCTGTTTTTT. Translation gives CAWEKGLGTGELFF.

The chain recombines TRBV10-1 with TRBJ2-3; 8 bases match TRBD1. CDR1 and CDR2 from the germline V gene are WNHNN and SYGVQD (reference sequence). With V trimmed by 2 bases and J by 0 bases, 13 bases remained unmatched. The CDR3 has 19 amino acids. CDR3 nucleotides: TGCGCCAGCAGTGAGGCCGGGACAGGACGACAAACTAGCACAGATACGCAGTATTTT. Amino acid sequence: CASSEAGTGRQTSTDTQYF.

J is TRBJ1-1 and V is TRBV5-1; a weak D match, TRBD1 (6 bases). The CDR3 is 14 residues long. Germline V gives CDR1 SGHRS, CDR2 YFSETQ. V lost 3 bases, J lost 4 bases, and 13 bases lay in between. The CDR3 is CASSSQGTSTEAFF. Here the CDR3 DNA reads TGCGCCAGCAGCTCACAGGGTACCAGCACTGAAGCTTTCTTT. The full variable domain, its missing parts supplied by reference TRBV5-1 and TRBJ1-1, is KAGVTQTPRYLIKTRGQQVTLSCSPISGHRSVSWYQQTPGQGLQFLFEYFSETQRNKGNFPGRFSGRQFSNSRSEMNVSTLELGDSALYLCASSSQGTSTEAFFGQGTRLTVV.

The chain recombines TRBV2 with TRBJ1-1, with D perhaps matching TRBD1 (6 bases). Germline CDR1 reads SNHLY; CDR2 reads FYNNEI. Trimming took 5 bases from V and 3 from J, leaving 10 bases between them. CDR3 length equals 13 residues. The CDR3 reads CASSIYRDTEAFF. The CDR3 coding sequence is TGTGCCAGCAGTATCTACAGGGACACTGAAGCTTTCTTT. The full variable domain, completed using reference TRBV2 and TRBJ1-1, is EPEVTQTPSHQVTQMGQEVILRCVPISNHLYFYWYRQILGQKVEFLVSFYNNEISEKSEIFDDQFSVERPDGSNFTLKIRSTKLEDSAMYFCASSIYRDTEAFFGQGTRLTVV.

This chain joins TRBV9 and TRBJ1-5; D is perhaps TRBD1 (5 bases). V lost 4 bases and J lost 3, with 17 bases in between. Germline-derived CDR1 and CDR2 are SGDLS and YYNGEE. This CDR3 is built from 16 residues. CDR3 region: CASSPGAGRDNQPQHF. CDR3 coding DNA: TGTGCCAGCAGCCCCGGGGCAGGGCGGGACAATCAGCCCCAGCATTTT.